This passage covers 10 T cell receptor beta chains from one sample sequenced in a study of T cells in localized non-small cell lung cancer. Profiled with immunoSEQ multiplex PCR; TCRdb holds only in-frame clones, not every one. The table records about 43,000 clones, roughly 90% of them present only once. Material: PBMCs, obtained before any cancer treatment. Every receptor here comes from a woman aged 40-69 years with stage II lung adenocarcinoma.

The V and J genes are TRBV11-2 and TRBJ2-7, with D perhaps being TRBD1 or TRBD2 (5 bases each). Trimming cost V 1 base and J 5 bases, with 18 bases left between them. CDR1 and CDR2 from the germline V gene are SGHAT and FQNNGV. The CDR3 is made up of 16 amino acids. The CDR3 protein is CASSLVPLRDQNEQYF. CDR3 coding DNA: TGTGCCAGCAGCTTAGTGCCTTTAAGGGACCAGAACGAGCAGTACTTC.

The chain carries TRBV28 and TRBJ1-1; D possibly corresponds to TRBD1 (5 bases). V gave up 8 bases and J gave up 3 bases, with 19 bases separating them. Germline lookup yields CDR1 MDHEN and CDR2 SYDVKM. This CDR3 region has 15 residues. CDR3 sequence (DNA): TGTGCCAGCGTTTCCCAAGCCCGGGGGTACACTGAAGCTTTCTTT. As protein: CASVSQARGYTEAFF.

This rearrangement joins TRBV19 to TRBJ2-1; no clear D gene. CDR1 and CDR2 from the germline V gene are LNHDA and SQIVND (reference sequence). CDR3 length equals 14 residues. V was trimmed by 5 bases and J by 9 bases, leaving 17 bases between them. The CDR3 DNA reads as TGTGCCAGTAGTGTAAGTCTGGTGTGGGCTGAGCAGTTCTTC. Translating it yields CASSVSLVWAEQFF.

This sequence joins TRBV6-6 and TRBJ1-3; D is unclear. Germline CDR1 reads MNHNY; CDR2 reads SVGAGI (reference sequence). V was clipped by 6 bases and J by 3 bases, with 18 bases between them. There are 16 residues in the CDR3. The CDR3 DNA reads as TGTGCCAGCAGCCCAACTCGAACGGAAAATGGAAACACCATATATTTT. It codes for CASSPTRTENGNTIYF.

The chain combines TRBV27 with TRBJ2-7, with D unresolved. The CDR3 has 12 residues. Germline CDR1 MNHEY, CDR2 SMNVEV (reference sequence). Deletions cut 5 bases from V and 0 bases from J, with 5 bases between. CDR3 coding DNA: TGTGCCAGCAGTGGCAACTCCTACGAGCAGTACTTC. Protein product: CASSGNSYEQYF.

The chain recombines TRBV9 with TRBJ2-2, with D hard to call. V was cut by 0 bases and J by 0 bases, with 9 bases left in between. The CDR3 is 16 amino acids. Germline assignment: CDR1 SGDLS and CDR2 YYNGEE. For the CDR3, the DNA is TGTGCCAGCAGCGTAGGAGCTGCTGCGAACACCGGGGAGCTGTTTTTT. It encodes CASSVGAAANTGELFF.

Only a few counts were recorded for this clone. The chain joins TRBV4-2 to TRBJ2-7; 7 nucleotides agree with TRBD1. The CDR3 runs to 16 residues. The J segment lost 1 base and the V segment lost 4 bases, leaving 10 bases of the junction unmatched. The germline CDR1 and CDR2 sequences are LGHNA and YNFKEQ. Here the CDR3 reads CASSLNLGTESYEQYF. The CDR3 bases are TGTGCCAGCAGCCTTAACTTGGGGACAGAGTCCTACGAGCAGTACTTC.

The chain has TRBV28 and TRBJ1-5; no definite D call. The germline V gene encodes CDR1 MDHEN and CDR2 SYDVKM. The CDR3 extends over 13 amino acids. V was shortened by 2 bases and J by 5 bases, with 7 bases between the two germline ends. The CDR3 reads CASSLIFDQPQHF. DNA of the CDR3: TGTGCCAGCAGTTTAATTTTTGATCAGCCCCAGCATTTT.

V gene TRBV27 combines with J gene TRBJ2-2; no reliable D call. Deletions cut 7 bases from V and 6 bases from J, with 18 bases between. The CDR3 extends over 15 amino acids. Germline lookup yields CDR1 MNHEY and CDR2 SMNVEV (reference sequence). CDR3 sequence (DNA): TGTGCCAGCACCTTCGGGCACTTTGCCCCCGGGGAGCTGTTTTTT. Its protein product is CASTFGHFAPGELFF.

The V and J genes are TRBV10-3 and TRBJ1-2; weak D call: TRBD1 (6 bases). CDR3 length: 17 amino acids. Trimming removed 0 bases at V and 4 bases at J, with 18 bases between. The V gene's germline CDR1 is ENHRY and CDR2 SYGVKD. The CDR3 coding sequence is TGTGCCATCAGTGAGTCGGCCACAGGGAGGTTCGGCTATGGCTACACCTTC. The encoded protein is CAISESATGRFGYGYTF.